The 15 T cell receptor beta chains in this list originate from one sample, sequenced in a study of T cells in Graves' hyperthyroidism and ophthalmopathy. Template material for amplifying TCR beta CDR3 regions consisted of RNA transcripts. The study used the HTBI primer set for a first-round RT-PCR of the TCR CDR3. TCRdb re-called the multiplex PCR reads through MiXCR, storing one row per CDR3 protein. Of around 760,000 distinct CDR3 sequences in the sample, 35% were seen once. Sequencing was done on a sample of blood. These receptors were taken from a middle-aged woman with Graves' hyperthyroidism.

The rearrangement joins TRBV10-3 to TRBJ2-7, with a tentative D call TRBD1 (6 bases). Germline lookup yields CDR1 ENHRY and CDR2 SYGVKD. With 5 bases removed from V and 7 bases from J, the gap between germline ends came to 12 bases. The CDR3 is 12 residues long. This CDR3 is CAISPQGMEQYF. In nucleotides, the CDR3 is TGTGCCATCAGTCCCCAGGGGATGGAGCAGTACTTC.

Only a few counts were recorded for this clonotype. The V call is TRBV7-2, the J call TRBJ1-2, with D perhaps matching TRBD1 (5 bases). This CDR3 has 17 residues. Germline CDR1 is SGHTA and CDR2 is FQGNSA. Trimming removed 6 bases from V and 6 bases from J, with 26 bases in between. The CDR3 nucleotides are TGTGCCAGCAGTGACCTCTCGACAGCCGCCCTTGGGGATGGCTACACCTTC. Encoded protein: CASSDLSTAALGDGYTF.

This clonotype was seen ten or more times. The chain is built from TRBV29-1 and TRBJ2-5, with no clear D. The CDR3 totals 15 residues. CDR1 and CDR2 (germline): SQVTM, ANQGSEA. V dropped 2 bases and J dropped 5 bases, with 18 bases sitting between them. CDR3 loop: CSVERAHQARETQYF. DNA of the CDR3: TGCAGCGTTGAACGAGCGCACCAAGCACGGGAGACCCAGTACTTC.

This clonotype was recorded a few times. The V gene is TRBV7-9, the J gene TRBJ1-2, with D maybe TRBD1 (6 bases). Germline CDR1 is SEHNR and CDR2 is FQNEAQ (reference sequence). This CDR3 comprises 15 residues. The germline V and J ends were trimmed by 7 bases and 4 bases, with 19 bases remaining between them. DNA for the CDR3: TGTGCCAGCACCAACGGGAACAGGGCGAGCTATGGCTACACCTTC. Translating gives CASTNGNRASYGYTF.

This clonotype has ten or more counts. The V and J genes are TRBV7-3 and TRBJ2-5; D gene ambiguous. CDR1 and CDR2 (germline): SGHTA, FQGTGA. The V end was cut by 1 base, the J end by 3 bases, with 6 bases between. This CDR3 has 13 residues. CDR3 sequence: CASSLSQKETQYF. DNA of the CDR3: TGTGCCAGCAGCTTAAGCCAGAAAGAGACCCAGTACTTC.

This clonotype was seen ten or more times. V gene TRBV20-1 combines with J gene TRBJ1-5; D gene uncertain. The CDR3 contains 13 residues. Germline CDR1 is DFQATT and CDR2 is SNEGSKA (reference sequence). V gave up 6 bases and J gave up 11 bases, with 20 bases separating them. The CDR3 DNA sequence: TGCAGTGCAATGCCGGGGTCGGTGTGGACCCAGCATTTT. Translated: CSAMPGSVWTQHF.

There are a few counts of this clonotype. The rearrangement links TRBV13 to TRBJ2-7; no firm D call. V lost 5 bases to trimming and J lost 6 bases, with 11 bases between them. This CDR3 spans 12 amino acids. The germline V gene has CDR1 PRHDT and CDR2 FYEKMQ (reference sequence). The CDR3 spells CASSTPPGEQYF. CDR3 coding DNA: TGTGCCAGCAGCACCCCCCCCGGCGAGCAGTACTTC.

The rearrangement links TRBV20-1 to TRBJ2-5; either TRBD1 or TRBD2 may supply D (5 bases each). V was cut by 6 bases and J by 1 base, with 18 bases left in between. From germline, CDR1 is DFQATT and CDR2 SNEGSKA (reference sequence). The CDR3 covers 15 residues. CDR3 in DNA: TGCAGTGCGAGACGAAAGGGACGGTTCCAAGAGACCCAGTACTTC. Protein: CSARRKGRFQETQYF.

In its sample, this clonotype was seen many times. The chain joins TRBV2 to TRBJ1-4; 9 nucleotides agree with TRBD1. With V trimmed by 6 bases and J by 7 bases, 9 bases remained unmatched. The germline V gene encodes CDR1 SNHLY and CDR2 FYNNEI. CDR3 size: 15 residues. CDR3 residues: CASRIEQGAVEKLFF. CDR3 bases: TGTGCCAGCAGGATCGAACAGGGGGCGGTTGAAAAACTGTTTTTT.

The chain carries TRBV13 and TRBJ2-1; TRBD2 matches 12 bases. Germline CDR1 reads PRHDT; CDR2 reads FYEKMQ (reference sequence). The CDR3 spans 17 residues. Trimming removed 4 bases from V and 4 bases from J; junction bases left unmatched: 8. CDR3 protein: CASSSQTSGGVYNEQFF. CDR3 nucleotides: TGTGCCAGCAGCTCCCAGACTAGCGGGGGAGTTTACAATGAGCAGTTCTTC.

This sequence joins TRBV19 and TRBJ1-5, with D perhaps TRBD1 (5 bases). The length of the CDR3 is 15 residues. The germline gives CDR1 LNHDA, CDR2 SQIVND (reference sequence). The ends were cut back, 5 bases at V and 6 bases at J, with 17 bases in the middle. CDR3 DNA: TGTGCCAGTAGTTTCGGCAGGGACTTGGGTCAGCCCCAGCATTTT. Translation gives CASSFGRDLGQPQHF.

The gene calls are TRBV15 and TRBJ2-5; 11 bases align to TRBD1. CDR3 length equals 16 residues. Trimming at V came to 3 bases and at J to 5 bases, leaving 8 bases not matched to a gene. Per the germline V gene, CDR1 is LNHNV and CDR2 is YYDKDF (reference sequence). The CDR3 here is CATSSPGTGGFETQYF. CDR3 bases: TGTGCCACCAGCAGCCCCGGGACAGGGGGTTTCGAGACCCAGTACTTC.

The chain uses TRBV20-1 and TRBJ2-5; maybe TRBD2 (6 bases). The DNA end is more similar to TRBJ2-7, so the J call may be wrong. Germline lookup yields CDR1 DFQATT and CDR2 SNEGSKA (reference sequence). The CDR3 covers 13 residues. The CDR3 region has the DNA TGCAGTGCTAGAAGTTGGGGAGGCTACGAGCAGTACTTC. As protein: CSARSWGGYEQYF.

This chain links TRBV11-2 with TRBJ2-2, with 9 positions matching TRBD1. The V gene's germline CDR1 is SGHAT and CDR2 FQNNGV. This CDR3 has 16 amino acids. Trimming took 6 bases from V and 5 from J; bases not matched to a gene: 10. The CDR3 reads CASSSGATGGTGELFF. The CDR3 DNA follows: TGTGCCAGCAGTTCCGGAGCGACAGGGGGAACCGGGGAGCTGTTTTTT.

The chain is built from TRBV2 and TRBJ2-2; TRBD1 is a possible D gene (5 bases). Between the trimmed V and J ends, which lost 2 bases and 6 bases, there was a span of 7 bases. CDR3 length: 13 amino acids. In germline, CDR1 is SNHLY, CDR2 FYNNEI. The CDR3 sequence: CASSERGSGELFF. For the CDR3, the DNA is TGTGCCAGCAGTGAAAGGGGATCCGGGGAGCTGTTTTTT.